The rows below give T cell receptor beta chains drawn from one sample of a study of Tregs in tolerant kidney transplant recipients. Their specific antigens are unknown. Sequencing was performed with immunoSEQ multiplex PCR; in TCRdb, only in-frame clones are kept and a portion is missing. The sample lists tens of thousands of clones, 95% to 96% occurring once. Sequencing input: Tregs from blood cultured with allogeneic cells. The source is a human donor in good health. Both conserved end residues are part of each CDR3. A D gene is named only where the DNA matches it firmly. Expanded clones get a size class; other rows say once, few or many, or leave the size out.

.	16	.	TRBV9	TRBJ1-6	TGTGCCAGCAGCGTTGGGGGTTCAGGTTATAATTCACCCCTCCACTTT	CASSVGGSGYNSPLHF
.	15	TRBD1	TRBV19	TRBJ1-5	TGTGCCAGTAGGCCGGACAGGGAGGGCAATCAGCCCCAGCATTTT	CASRPDREGNQPQHF
.	17	TRBD2	TRBV7-8	TRBJ2-3	TGTGCCAGCAGCTCATTAGCGGGGGGGATTAGCACAGATACGCAGTATTTT	CASSSLAGGISTDTQYF
.	11	.	TRBV7-8	TRBJ2-5	TGTGCCAGCAGGACACAAGAGACCCAGTACTTC	CASRTQETQYF
.	14	.	TRBV19	TRBJ2-1	TGTGCCAGTAGTAGAGCCTTCTCCTACAATGAGCAGTTCTTC	CASSRAFSYNEQFF
once	12	.	TRBV5-1	TRBJ1-2	TGCGCCAGCACCGGGACGGACTATGGCTACACCTTC	CASTGTDYGYTF
once	12	.	TRBV5-4	TRBJ1-4	TGTGCCAGTCAGGACCAGAATGAAAAACTGTTTTTT	CASQDQNEKLFF
.	16	TRBD1	TRBV6-6	TRBJ2-7	TGTGCCAGCAGATCGGGACAGGCCGCCCTCTCCTACGAGCAGTACTTC	CASRSGQAALSYEQYF
.	16	TRBD2	TRBV6-1	TRBJ2-7	TGTGCCAGCAGTGAAAGACTAGCGGGGACACCCTACGAGCAGTACTTC	CASSERLAGTPYEQYF
.	16	.	TRBV7-8	TRBJ1-1	TGTGCCAGCAGCTTACTCGCAGGGCTGATGAACACTGAAGCTTTCTTT	CASSLLAGLMNTEAFF
.	15	.	TRBV5-1	TRBJ1-6	TGCGCCAGCAGCTTAACCGGGTCAAATAATTCACCCCTCCACTTT	CASSLTGSNNSPLHF
.	15	.	TRBV11-2	TRBJ1-6	TGTGCCAGCAGCTCGACTGAGGGTTTGGGCTCACCCCTCCACTTT	CASSSTEGLGSPLHF
.	13	.	TRBV2	TRBJ1-5	TGTGCCAGCAGTGTCCATGGGGTGCCGTCCCAGCATTTT	CASSVHGVPSQHF
.	14	.	TRBV27	TRBJ1-2	TGTGCCAGCAGCCCCATCAATCCCAGCTATGGCTACACCTTC	CASSPINPSYGYTF
.	14	.	TRBV5-4	TRBJ1-1	TGTGCCAGCAGCTTTCCAGGATCGAACACTGAAGCTTTCTTT	CASSFPGSNTEAFF
.	15	.	TRBV10-2	TRBJ1-4	TGCGCCAGCAGTGGGTGGTCTGCAACTAATGAAAAACTGTTTTTT	CASSGWSATNEKLFF
.	15	TRBD1	TRBV5-6	TRBJ1-2	TGTGCCAGCAGCTTGGTATCCCAGGGGGACTATGGCTACACCTTC	CASSLVSQGDYGYTF
.	16	.	TRBV4-2	TRBJ2-2	TGTGCCAGCAGCCACTGGGCGGAGGGGGCTGGCGGGGAGCTGTTTTTT	CASSHWAEGAGGELFF
.	14	.	TRBV6-1	TRBJ1-5	TGTGCCAGCAGTGAGGGGCAGGAAGGTCAGCCCCAGCATTTT	CASSEGQEGQPQHF
.	15	TRBD2	TRBV28	TRBJ2-1	TGTGCCAGCAGTTTAGTCGCGGGAGGGTACAATGAGCAGTTCTTC	CASSLVAGGYNEQFF
.	12	.	TRBV10-2	TRBJ1-4	TGCGCCAGCAGTGAGGTCGGTGAAAAACTGTTTTTT	CASSEVGEKLFF
.	14	.	TRBV2	TRBJ1-1	TGTGCCAGCAGTGAAGCGCTTCGCCATTCGATAGCTTTCTTT	CASSEALRHSIAFF
.	15	TRBD1	TRBV30	TRBJ1-2	TGTGCCTCTCAGGGGGCGCGGGGATCCGGGTATGGCTACACCTTC	CASQGARGSGYGYTF
.	12	.	TRBV9	TRBJ2-3	TGTGCCAGCAGCCCACTGCACGGTACGCAGTATTTT	CASSPLHGTQYF
.	13	.	TRBV10-2	TRBJ2-7	TGCGCCAGCACGCATGGGGGGCCGGGGGAGCAGTACTTC	CASTHGGPGEQYF
.	14	.	TRBV11-2	TRBJ1-3	TGTGCCAGCAGCTCCCCTGGAGGAGGGCAGATCATATATTTT	CASSSPGGGQIIYF
.	13	TRBD1	TRBV19	TRBJ2-3	TGTGCCAGTAGTATACAGAGGGACAGAGAGCAGTATTTT	CASSIQRDREQYF
medium-sized	15	.	TRBV5-1	TRBJ2-3	TGCGCCAGCAGCTTGGAAGGACAAGTCACAGATACGCAGTATTTT	CASSLEGQVTDTQYF
.	18	TRBD1	TRBV14	TRBJ2-1	TGTGCCAGCAGCCGCTTCCCGGGACAGGGGGCGGGTTACAATGAGCAGTTCTTC	CASSRFPGQGAGYNEQFF
.	14	TRBD1	TRBV6-1	TRBJ2-2	TGTGCCGGTGGACAGGGGGCGAAAACCGGGGAGCTGTTTTTT	CAGGQGAKTGELFF
once	15	TRBD1	TRBV4-2	TRBJ1-1	TGTGCCAGCAGCCCCGAGGACAGGGTTTTGACTGAAGCTTTCTTT	CASSPEDRVLTEAFF
.	15	TRBD2	TRBV6-6	TRBJ2-2	TGTGCCAGCAGCGGACTAGCGGCGAACACCGGGGAGCTGTTTTTT	CASSGLAANTGELFF
few	15	.	TRBV2	TRBJ1-5	TGTGCCAGCAGTGAACGACGTTGGGGCAATCAGCCCCAGCATTTT	CASSERRWGNQPQHF
.	15	.	TRBV14	TRBJ2-1	TGTGCCAGCTCTAAGGGCCTTGTCTCCTACAATGAGCAGTTCTTC	CASSKGLVSYNEQFF
once	17	TRBD2	TRBV5-1	TRBJ2-1	TGCGCCAGCAGCTTGTGGCCCTTAGCGGGGGGGTACAATGAGCAGTTCTTC	CASSLWPLAGGYNEQFF
.	11	TRBD1	TRBV2	TRBJ1-1	TGTGCCAGGAGACGGACAGGGAGAGCTTTCTTT	CARRRTGRAFF
.	13	.	TRBV5-1	TRBJ1-1	TGCGCCAGCAGCTTGGGACGCGCAACTGAAGCTTTCTTT	CASSLGRATEAFF
.	15	.	TRBV6-5	TRBJ1-2	TGTGCCAGCAGTTACTCAACAGTCGGGGACTATGGCTACACCTTC	CASSYSTVGDYGYTF
.	15	.	TRBV7-9	TRBJ2-1	TGTGCCAGCAGCTTAAGGGCTAGCACAGAGGATGAGCAGTTCTTC	CASSLRASTEDEQFF
.	13	.	TRBV7-8	TRBJ1-1	TGTGCCAGCAGGTCAGGGGTGAACACTGAAGCTTTCTTT	CASRSGVNTEAFF
.	13	TRBD1	TRBV27	TRBJ1-4	TGTGCCAGCAGCAGGGGGAGAGATGAAAAACTGTTTTTT	CASSRGRDEKLFF
.	15	.	TRBV6-5	TRBJ2-2	TGTGCCAGCAGCTACAAACCAGGACCGGTCGGGGAGCTGTTTTTT	CASSYKPGPVGELFF
.	14	.	TRBV15	TRBJ1-2	TGTGCCACCAGCAGGGGGTCTGTTAACTATGGCTACACCTTC	CATSRGSVNYGYTF
.	16	.	TRBV4-2	TRBJ1-2	TGTGCCAGCAGCCAATCAACTGGCACAACTAACTATGGCTACACCTTC	CASSQSTGTTNYGYTF
.	14	TRBD1	TRBV6-5	TRBJ1-3	TGTGCCAGCACCCAGGGGGTCTCTGGAAACACCATATATTTT	CASTQGVSGNTIYF
.	15	.	TRBV6-1	TRBJ1-3	TGTGCCAGCAGTGAATCGGGGATTACTGGAAACACCATATATTTT	CASSESGITGNTIYF
.	15	.	TRBV7-3	TRBJ2-7	TGTGCCAGCAGCTTATTTGCTAGCAGGGCGGACGAGCAGTACTTC	CASSLFASRADEQYF
once	14	.	TRBV9	TRBJ2-2	TGTGCCAGCAGCGTAGGCTTGTTCACCGGGGAGCTGTTTTTT	CASSVGLFTGELFF
.	11	.	TRBV19	TRBJ1-2	TGTGCCAGTAGGAGGGGTTATGGCTACACCTTC	CASRRGYGYTF
once	14	.	TRBV2	TRBJ2-1	TGTGCCAGCAACCCACCACCCCGGTCAAATGAGCAGTTCTTC	CASNPPPRSNEQFF
.	14	.	TRBV6-6	TRBJ1-2	TGTGCCAGCAGGGGATCGGGGGTAGACTATGGCTACACCTTC	CASRGSGVDYGYTF
.	15	.	TRBV5-3	TRBJ2-7	TGTGCCAGAAGCTTGTGGAGGGGACGGGCCTACGAGCAGTACTTC	CARSLWRGRAYEQYF
.	14	TRBD2	TRBV5-1	TRBJ2-3	TGCGCCAGCGGATATAGCGGGAGCGGAAATACGCAGTATTTT	CASGYSGSGNTQYF
.	17	TRBD2	TRBV5-4	TRBJ2-3	TGTGCCAGCAGCCCGGGACTAGCGGGGCCCGGGCCGGATACGCAGTATTTT	CASSPGLAGPGPDTQYF
.	15	.	TRBV2	TRBJ2-1	TGTGCCAGCAGTGCCTGGGGTAGCCGGGCCAATGAGCAGTTCTTC	CASSAWGSRANEQFF
.	17	TRBD2	TRBV5-6	TRBJ2-2	TGTGCCAGCAGCTTGCGGGCTAGCGGGGGGTCCGGAGGGGAGCTGTTTTTT	CASSLRASGGSGGELFF
.	15	.	TRBV27	TRBJ1-5	TGTGCCAGCAGTTTATCCGGCGAACCCTATCAGCCCCAGCATTTT	CASSLSGEPYQPQHF
.	14	.	TRBV7-2	TRBJ1-2	TGTGCCAGCAGCTTCGGGACGGCTAACTATGGCTACACCTTC	CASSFGTANYGYTF
.	17	.	TRBV5-4	TRBJ1-2	TGTGCCAGCAGCTTGTTACCAGGGAACAGCTTGCCGCATGGCTACACCTTC	CASSLLPGNSLPHGYTF
.	14	TRBD1	TRBV6-1	TRBJ1-1	TGTGCCAGCAGAGACAGGGCAGCGCGAACTGAAGCTTTCTTT	CASRDRAARTEAFF